Sequencing of this T cell receptor (beta chain) was carried out in a study of blood T cell repertoires in COVID-19. Background on the study: From T cells, B-cell-depleted T cells, or PBMCs came the material, which was cDNA or gDNA.

Study processing details: Amplification from reference gene primers served as the basis for estimated nucleated cell counts. Assay: immunoSEQ multiplex PCR; the TCRdb copy retains only in-frame clones and omits some. V, J and clone size are taken as reported in that table, and D and trimming were inferred from the DNA itself. The table lists around 180,000 clones, around four fifths of them singletons. Germline trimming cut 0 bases from V and 5 bases from J; bases unmatched to any gene: 4. The CDR3 loop spans 14 amino acids. Germline values: CDR1 SGHRS, CDR2 YFSETQ. What was sequenced was peripheral blood. The V call is TRBV5-1, the J call TRBJ1-1, with TRBD1 matching over 7 bases. The sequence came from a man between 70 and 80 years old with active or convalescent COVID-19. In nucleotides, the CDR3 is TGCGCCAGCAGCTTGGTTCAGGGGGAGACTGAAGCTTTCTTT. It encodes CASSLVQGETEAFF.